The 19 T cell receptor beta chains given below trace back to one sample, sequenced in a study of neurological immune-mediated disorders. TCRdb re-called the 5' RACE reads through MiXCR, storing one row per CDR3 protein. The table includes roughly 60,000 distinct CDR3 sequences, around 10% detected once. Time point indicated: longitudinal time-point 2. The sequencing input was PBMCs. The origin of the receptors is a man younger than 40 in good health.

This clonotype was observed many times. The CDR3 DNA sequence: TGTGCCACCGGCCAAACTCGGACAGGGAGTGAAAAACTGTTTTTT. Protein product: CATGQTRTGSEKLFF. The chain has TRBV15 and TRBJ1-4; 8 bases are shared with TRBD1. Germline V lookup: CDR1 LNHNV, CDR2 YYDKDF (reference sequence). This CDR3 has 15 residues. Germline trimming cut 8 bases from V and 7 bases from J; bases unmatched to any gene: 12.

This clonotype was detected many times. This chain connects TRBV20-1 to TRBJ2-6; possibly TRBD1 for D (5 bases). From germline, CDR1 is DFQATT and CDR2 SNEGSKA (reference sequence). The CDR3 has 18 residues. Trimming stripped 0 bases from V and 4 bases from J, with 19 bases between. The CDR3 DNA is TGCAGTGCTAGAGATCTATCGGGCAGGGATGCAGGGGCCAACGTCCTGACTTTC. Its protein is CSARDLSGRDAGANVLTF.

Many counts were recorded for this clonotype. This chain joins TRBV5-4 and TRBJ2-7, with D uncertain. V lost 1 base and J 2 bases, leaving 7 bases between the germline ends. Germline CDR1 SGHNT, CDR2 YYREEE (reference sequence). The CDR3 runs 13 residues. CDR3 DNA sequence: TGTGCCAGCAGCTTGCCAGGTACCTACGAGCAGTACTTC. As protein: CASSLPGTYEQYF.

This clonotype has ten or more counts. The rearrangement links TRBV4-2 to TRBJ2-1; 13 bases line up with TRBD2. The V segment lost 2 bases and the J segment 7 bases; nucleotides outside the gene matches: 11. Germline V gives CDR1 LGHNA, CDR2 YNFKEQ. The CDR3 spans 18 residues. The CDR3 loop reads CASSQLPPGTSGINEQFF. CDR3 nucleotide sequence: TGTGCCAGCAGCCAATTACCCCCTGGGACTAGCGGGATTAATGAGCAGTTCTTC.

This clonotype has a count of ten or more. The chain couples TRBV6-5 to TRBJ2-5, with D tentatively TRBD2 (5 bases). Trimming took 4 bases from V and 4 from J, leaving 10 bases between them. Per germline, CDR1 MNHEY and CDR2 SVGAGI. The CDR3 has 13 residues. The CDR3, as DNA: TGTGCCAGCAGTTTACGCGGGCCAGAGACCCAGTACTTC. This encodes CASSLRGPETQYF.

This clonotype was observed at least ten times. The rearrangement joins TRBV5-1 to TRBJ2-2; maybe TRBD1 (6 bases). CDR1 and CDR2 (germline): SGHRS, YFSETQ. The CDR3 loop spans 17 amino acids. Trimming removed 7 bases at V and 4 bases at J, with 23 bases between. The CDR3 sequence is CASAGTLGTEGTGELFF. The CDR3 DNA is TGCGCCAGCGCCGGGACACTCGGTACCGAAGGCACCGGGGAGCTGTTTTTT. Using reference TRBV5-1 and TRBJ2-2 for the parts outside the CDR3, the full variable domain is KAGVTQTPRYLIKTRGQQVTLSCSPISGHRSVSWYQQTPGQGLQFLFEYFSETQRNKGNFPGRFSGRQFSNSRSEMNVSTLELGDSALYLCASAGTLGTEGTGELFFGEGSRLTVL.

This clonotype was detected many times. CDR3 loop: CASSQVGTSGSASYNEQFF. In DNA form, the CDR3 reads TGTGCCAGCAGCCAAGTGGGGACTAGCGGGAGTGCGAGTTACAATGAGCAGTTCTTC. J is TRBJ2-1 and V is TRBV3-1, with 14 bases identical to TRBD2. CDR3 length: 19 residues. Germline V gene sequence: CDR1 LGHDT, CDR2 YNNKEL (reference sequence). The junction had 9 bases not matched to a gene; V was cut back by 1 base and J by 4 bases.

This clonotype was observed at least ten times. The chain links TRBV12-3 or TRBV12-4 to TRBJ2-1; 8 positions agree with TRBD2. V was clipped by 5 bases and J by 10 bases; unmatched bases: 7. This CDR3 region has 13 residues. CDR3 sequence reads: CASSPPPSGEQFF. The DNA for the CDR3 is TGTGCCAGCAGTCCCCCGCCTAGCGGGGAGCAGTTCTTC.

This clonotype was seen at least ten times. V is TRBV10-3 and J is TRBJ2-7, with TRBD1 matching 7 bases. The CDR3 spans 14 residues. Germline V CDR1 and CDR2: ENHRY, SYGVKD. V lost 3 bases, J lost 0 bases, and 2 bases stayed unmatched. CDR3 amino acids: CAISDGTDSYEQYF. The DNA for the CDR3 is TGTGCCATCAGTGACGGGACAGACTCCTACGAGCAGTACTTC.

This clonotype was observed many times. The chain couples TRBV5-1 to TRBJ2-2; no clear D. The CDR3 extends over 15 amino acids. V was pared by 2 bases and J by 5 bases, with 13 bases between. The germline gives CDR1 SGHRS, CDR2 YFSETQ. The CDR3 region is CASSFSTPWTGELFF. The CDR3 nucleotides read TGCGCCAGCAGCTTTTCTACACCGTGGACCGGGGAGCTGTTTTTT.

This clonotype was counted ten times or more. The CDR3 DNA follows: TGTGCCAGCAGTTCCTGGGGGCTACAGGAGCAAGAGACCCAGTACTTC. This encodes CASSSWGLQEQETQYF. The rearrangement uses TRBV28 and TRBJ2-5; perhaps TRBD1 as D (6 bases). The germline V gene has CDR1 MDHEN and CDR2 SYDVKM. CDR3 size: 16 residues. V lost 4 bases to trimming and J lost 2 bases, with 17 bases between them. Variable domain in full (rest from reference TRBV28 and TRBJ2-5): DVKVTQSSRYLVKRTGEKVFLECVQDMDHENMFWYRQDPGLGLRLIYFSYDVKMKEKGDIPEGYSVSREKKERFSLILESASTNQTSMYLCASSSWGLQEQETQYFGPGTRLLVL.

This clonotype was counted many times. This sequence joins TRBV10-3 and TRBJ2-2; no firm D call. The CDR3 has 13 residues. V lost 11 bases, J lost 1 base, and 11 bases lay in between. Germline loops: CDR1 ENHRY, CDR2 SYGVKD. Here the CDR3 reads CAVQSQNTGELFF. The DNA for the CDR3 is TGTGCCGTGCAGTCTCAGAACACCGGGGAGCTGTTTTTT.

This clonotype was counted ten times or more. This chain joins TRBV10-2 and TRBJ2-4; the match to TRBD1 covers 8 bases. Per the germline V gene, CDR1 is WSHSY and CDR2 is SAAADI. The J segment lost 5 bases and the V segment lost 8 bases, leaving 8 bases of the junction unmatched. The CDR3 contains 14 residues. The CDR3 DNA reads as TGCGCCAGCCTGGACAGGGCGTTTGAAAACATTCAGTACTTC. It is translated as CASLDRAFENIQYF.

Ten or more counts support this clonotype. This sequence joins TRBV6-5 and TRBJ2-1; TRBD2 is a possible D gene (6 bases). The CDR3 has 14 amino acids. CDR1 is MNHEY, CDR2 SVGAGI, per germline. The V gene lost 5 bases and the J gene lost 12 bases, with 20 bases spanning the gap. The DNA of the CDR3 is TGTGCCAGCAGTGGTGGAAGGAGGGAAGGTGCGCAGTTCTTC. Translating it yields CASSGGRREGAQFF.

This clonotype was seen many times. The gene calls are TRBV20-1 and TRBJ1-1; 12 bases agree with TRBD1. Germline values: CDR1 DFQATT, CDR2 SNEGSKA (reference sequence). Trimming cost V 5 bases and J 9 bases; bases outside gene matches: 10. The CDR3 runs 14 residues. CDR3 in amino acids: CSAWRVGDRGQAFF. CDR3 coding DNA: TGCAGTGCTTGGCGGGTAGGGGACAGGGGGCAAGCTTTCTTT.

This clonotype was observed many times. This chain links TRBV6-4 with TRBJ2-5; 8 bases match TRBD2. This CDR3 has 15 residues. Germline-derived CDR1 and CDR2 are MRHNA and SNTAGT. V lost 0 bases and J lost 4; bases outside the gene matches: 4. In nucleotides, the CDR3 is TGTGCCAGCAGTGACTCAGCGGGGGCGGGAGAGACCCAGTACTTC. Its protein product is CASSDSAGAGETQYF.

This clonotype was seen many times. V and J are TRBV5-1 and TRBJ2-3; 8 bases line up with TRBD1. V shed 1 base, J shed 4 bases, and the junction held 5 bases outside the gene matches. CDR1 is SGHRS and CDR2 is YFSETQ in the germline V gene. The length of the CDR3 is 15 residues. The CDR3 protein is CASSLTGGGADTQYF. CDR3 nucleotides: TGCGCCAGCAGCTTGACAGGGGGAGGAGCAGATACGCAGTATTTT.

This clonotype came up many times. The chain combines TRBV28 with TRBJ2-7, with 7 bases identical to TRBD2. This CDR3 has 15 residues. With V trimmed by 1 base and J by 6 bases, 9 bases remained unmatched. CDR1 MDHEN and CDR2 SYDVKM come from the germline V gene. The CDR3 protein is CASSLSGREELEQYF. CDR3 bases: TGTGCCAGCAGTTTATCAGGCCGGGAGGAGCTCGAGCAGTACTTC.

In its sample, this clonotype was seen a few times. The chain couples TRBV6-5 to TRBJ2-7, with D maybe TRBD1 (5 bases). Trimming took 5 bases from V and 2 from J, leaving 13 bases between them. CDR3 length: 14 amino acids. Looked up from germline, CDR1 is MNHEY and CDR2 is SVGAGI. The CDR3 nucleotides read TGTGCCAGCAGTAACAGACAGTTCGCCTACGAGCAGTACTTC. Residues: CASSNRQFAYEQYF.